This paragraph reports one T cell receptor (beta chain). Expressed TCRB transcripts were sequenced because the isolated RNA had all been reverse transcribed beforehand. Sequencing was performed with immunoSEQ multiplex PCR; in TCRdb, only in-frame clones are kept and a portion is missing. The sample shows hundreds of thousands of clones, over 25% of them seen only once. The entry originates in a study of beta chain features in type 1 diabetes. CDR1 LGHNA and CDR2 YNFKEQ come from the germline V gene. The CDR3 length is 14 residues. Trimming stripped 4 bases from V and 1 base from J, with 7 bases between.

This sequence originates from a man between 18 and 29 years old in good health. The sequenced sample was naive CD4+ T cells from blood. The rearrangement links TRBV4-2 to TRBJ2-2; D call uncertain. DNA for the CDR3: TGTGCCAGCAGCCTGGCGGAGAACACCGGGGAGCTGTTTTTT. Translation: CASSLAENTGELFF.